Following are 20 T cell receptor beta chains from one sample sequenced in a study of blood T cells in healthy people across ages (dated by TCRdb to the mid-2010s). Preparation of the library involved 5' RACE. The sequencer was an Illumina HiSeq 2500. A second PCR of roughly 7 to 12 cycles was run with a J-beta primer mix and a sample-barcoded 5' primer. TCRdb passed the public sequencing reads through fastp at Q25 and MiXCR, retaining productive beta sequences. Each entry is one CDR3 protein sequence, shown with its most common DNA and genes. The sample profile shows around 870,000 distinct CDR3 sequences; 29% of them were found once. In total, the top ten clones hold approximately 15% of the sample. Sequenced sample: blood. These receptor sequences come from a woman of 80 years or more in good health.

This clonotype was counted between two and nine times. The chain employs TRBV10-1 and TRBJ2-3, with TRBD2 matching 13 bases. V lost 6 bases, J lost 7 bases, and 10 bases stayed unmatched. The CDR3 loop spans 16 amino acids. Germline CDR1 is WNHNN and CDR2 is SYGVQD (reference sequence). The DNA for the CDR3 is TGCGCCAGCAGCCATACTAGCGGGGGGGACCGGAATACGCAGTATTTT. This translates into CASSHTSGGDRNTQYF.

This clonotype was seen repeatedly, ten times or more. This chain connects TRBV20-1 to TRBJ2-3, with 14 nucleotides matching TRBD2. The CDR3 is 16 amino acids. From germline, CDR1 is DFQATT and CDR2 SNEGSKA (reference sequence). V lost 6 bases to trimming and J lost 4 bases; unmatched junction nucleotides: 9. CDR3 residues: CSATGLAGAPPDTQYF. The CDR3 DNA follows: TGCAGTGCGACGGGACTAGCGGGGGCCCCGCCAGATACGCAGTATTTT.

This clonotype occurred many times. The V call is TRBV29-1, the J call TRBJ1-2, with 8 bases fitting TRBD1. The V segment lost 3 bases and the J segment 2 bases; nucleotides outside the gene matches: 2. Germline V gene sequence: CDR1 SQVTM, CDR2 ANQGSEA. The length of the CDR3 is 13 residues. As DNA, the CDR3 is TGCAGCGTTGAGGGGACAGGCAACTATGGCTACACCTTC. Translated, it gives CSVEGTGNYGYTF.

The chain joins TRBV12-3 or TRBV12-4 to TRBJ2-2; 8 nucleotides align to TRBD1. This CDR3 has 21 residues. The V gene end was trimmed by 6 bases and the J gene end by 1 base; junction bases not matched to a gene: 22. The DNA for the CDR3 is TGTGCCAGCAGCGCCACGAGACAGGGGTTCGGACTCCGCAGGAACACCGGGGAGCTGTTTTTT. Protein: CASSATRQGFGLRRNTGELFF.

The chain links TRBV29-1 to TRBJ2-3; D call uncertain. Germline CDR1 SQVTM, CDR2 ANQGSEA. V was pared by 7 bases and J by 0 bases, with 8 bases between. The CDR3 totals 12 residues. The CDR3 DNA is TGCAGCGGAACACCGAGCACAGATACGCAGTATTTT. Translation gives CSGTPSTDTQYF.

This clonotype was found a few times. V gene TRBV3-1 combines with J gene TRBJ2-3; D possibly corresponds to TRBD2 (6 bases). CDR1 and CDR2 from the germline V gene are LGHDT and YNNKEL (reference sequence). This CDR3 is 14 amino acids long. The V end was cut by 1 base, the J end by 6 bases, with 11 bases between. CDR3 sequence reads: CASSQGGRGDTQYF. The CDR3, as DNA: TGTGCCAGCAGCCAAGGGGGACGGGGGGATACGCAGTATTTT.

The chain employs TRBV4-1 and TRBJ2-7, with TRBD2 as a possible D gene (5 bases). Germline-derived CDR1 and CDR2 are MGHRA and YSYEKL. This CDR3 is built from 15 residues. The V end was cut by 6 bases, the J end by 1 base, with 16 bases between. CDR3 DNA: TGCGCCAGCAGTTCGACCGCGGGTTCGTCCTACGAGCAGTACTTC. As protein: CASSSTAGSSYEQYF.

This clonotype was recorded only once. A read error may be the cause here, since a much bigger clone is one base away. V is TRBV5-4 and J is TRBJ2-4; no reliable D call. The J call is in doubt because the DNA end fits TRBJ2-7 better. CDR1 is SGHNT, CDR2 YYREEE, per germline (reference sequence). This CDR3 has 15 residues. The CDR3 sequence is CASSLDSHPGDEQYF. Written as DNA, the CDR3 is TGTGCCAGCAGCTTGGACAGCCACCCTGGGGACGAGCAGTACTTC.

This clonotype was picked up many times. The rearrangement joins TRBV12-3 or TRBV12-4 to TRBJ1-2, with 9 bases matching TRBD1. The V gene end was trimmed by 4 bases and the J gene end by 8 bases; junction bases not matched to a gene: 5. This CDR3 region has 13 residues. Written as DNA, the CDR3 is TGTGCCAGCAGTTGGGACAGGGTCGGCGGCTACACCTTC. Its translation is CASSWDRVGGYTF.

This clonotype was recorded at least ten times. The J gene is TRBJ2-3, the V gene TRBV20-1; D may be TRBD2 (7 bases). V was shortened by 6 bases and J by 4 bases, with 17 bases between the two germline ends. The CDR3 runs to 14 residues. CDR1 is DFQATT and CDR2 is SNEGSKA in the germline V gene (reference sequence). Here the CDR3 reads CSARMRGGADTQYF. Here the CDR3 DNA reads TGCAGTGCACGGATGAGGGGGGGGGCAGATACGCAGTATTTT.

This clonotype was seen only a few times. The V call is TRBV5-5, the J call TRBJ2-2, with 7 bases aligning to TRBD2. Looked up from germline, CDR1 is SGHKS and CDR2 is YYEKEE (reference sequence). The CDR3 contains 15 residues. The junction had 2 bases not matched to a gene; V was cut back by 0 bases and J by 3 bases. The CDR3 reads CASSLVTSDTGELFF. The DNA of the CDR3 is TGTGCCAGCAGCTTGGTTACTAGCGACACCGGGGAGCTGTTTTTT.

This clonotype has ten or more counts. V and J are TRBV5-1 and TRBJ1-2; a weak D match, TRBD1 (6 bases). The CDR3 is made up of 14 amino acids. V gave up 4 bases and J gave up 4 bases, with 14 bases separating them. From germline, CDR1 is SGHRS and CDR2 YFSETQ. This CDR3 is CASSPKGEGYGYTF. The DNA for the CDR3 is TGCGCCAGCAGCCCCAAGGGGGAAGGCTATGGCTACACCTTC.

V usage is TRBV28 and J usage is TRBJ1-2; no definite D call. The germline V and J ends were trimmed by 4 bases and 2 bases, with 17 bases remaining between them. The length of the CDR3 is 16 residues. Germline V CDR1 and CDR2: MDHEN, SYDVKM. The CDR3 region is CASSSGLLNVNYGYTF. CDR3 nucleotide sequence: TGTGCCAGCAGTTCGGGTCTTCTAAACGTCAACTATGGCTACACCTTC.

This chain links TRBV15 with TRBJ1-2; D may be TRBD1 (5 bases). V lost 5 bases, J lost 5 bases, and 15 bases lay in between. The CDR3 spans 14 residues. Germline CDR1 is LNHNV and CDR2 is YYDKDF (reference sequence). CDR3 sequence reads: CATSPMGESYGYTF. The CDR3 coding sequence is TGTGCCACCAGCCCTATGGGGGAAAGTTATGGCTACACCTTC.

The CDR3 here is CASKPPGLAATGELFF. The CDR3 DNA reads as TGTGCCAGTAAGCCACCGGGACTAGCGGCCACCGGGGAGCTGTTTTTT. The chain joins TRBV19 to TRBJ2-2; the match to TRBD2 covers 11 bases. CDR1 and CDR2 from the germline V gene are LNHDA and SQIVND (reference sequence). The CDR3 has 16 residues. With 7 bases clipped from V and 4 bases from J, the junction kept 8 bases outside the gene matches.

The chain is built from TRBV28 and TRBJ1-2, with D maybe TRBD1 (5 bases). V shed 5 bases and J shed 1 base, with 20 bases lying between them. The CDR3 consists of 17 residues. CDR1 and CDR2 from the germline V gene are MDHEN and SYDVKM. The CDR3 sequence: CASSTRIVGGVNYGYTF. The CDR3 DNA is TGTGCCAGCAGTACCCGAATTGTGGGGGGAGTTAACTATGGCTACACCTTC.

The V and J genes are TRBV2 and TRBJ2-3; D possibly corresponds to TRBD2 (7 bases). Trimming pared 5 bases from V and 0 bases from J, leaving 12 bases between. The CDR3 is 15 amino acids. CDR1 SNHLY and CDR2 FYNNEI come from the germline V gene. The CDR3 reads CASSIRGASTDTQYF. The CDR3 DNA is TGTGCCAGCAGTATACGGGGGGCTAGCACAGATACGCAGTATTTT.

This clonotype was counted a single time. Written as DNA, the CDR3 is TGCAGTGCTCACAGGGGGCTCACCGGGGAGCTGTTTTTT. It translates to CSAHRGLTGELFF. V is TRBV20-1 and J is TRBJ2-2, with TRBD1 matching 9 bases. V trimming: 5 bases; J trimming: 4 bases; junction bases outside the gene matches: 2. The CDR3 consists of 13 residues. Germline values: CDR1 DFQATT, CDR2 SNEGSKA (reference sequence).

This chain joins TRBV9 and TRBJ2-1; 13 nucleotides agree with TRBD2. The germline V gene has CDR1 SGDLS and CDR2 YYNGEE. V dropped 4 bases and J dropped 13; count of bases not matched to a gene: 14. The CDR3 sequence is 16 residues long. CDR3 nucleotide sequence: TGTGCCAGCAGCCCAACTAGCGGGGGGGCCGGTGAGACCCAGTTCTTC. Encoded protein: CASSPTSGGAGETQFF. Full variable domain (outside the CDR3, taken from reference TRBV9 and TRBJ2-1): DSGVTQTPKHLITATGQRVTLRCSPRSGDLSVYWYQQSLDQGLQFLIQYYNGEERAKGNILERFSAQQFPDLHSELNLSSLELGDSALYFCASSPTSGGAGETQFFGPGTRLTVL.

The rearrangement uses TRBV11-2 and TRBJ1-2; 10 bases line up with TRBD1. The CDR3 consists of 14 residues. In germline, CDR1 is SGHAT, CDR2 FQNNGV. V lost 1 base and J lost 8; bases outside the gene matches: 4. In DNA form, the CDR3 reads TGTGCCAGCAGCTTAGGGACAGGGGGACTCGGCTACACCTTC. Its translation: CASSLGTGGLGYTF.